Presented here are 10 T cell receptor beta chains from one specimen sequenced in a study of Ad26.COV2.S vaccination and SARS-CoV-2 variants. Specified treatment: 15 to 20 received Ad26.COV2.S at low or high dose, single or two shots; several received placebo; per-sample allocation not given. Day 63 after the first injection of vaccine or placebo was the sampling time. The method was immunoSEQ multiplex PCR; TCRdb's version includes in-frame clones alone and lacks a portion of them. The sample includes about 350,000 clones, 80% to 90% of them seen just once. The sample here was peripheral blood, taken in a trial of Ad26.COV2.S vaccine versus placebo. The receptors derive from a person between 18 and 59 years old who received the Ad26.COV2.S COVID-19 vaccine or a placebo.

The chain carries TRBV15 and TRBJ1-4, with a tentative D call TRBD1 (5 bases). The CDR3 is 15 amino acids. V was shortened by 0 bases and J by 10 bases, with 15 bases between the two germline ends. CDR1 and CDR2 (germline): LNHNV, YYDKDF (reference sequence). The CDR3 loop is CATSRDRGTLAKLFF. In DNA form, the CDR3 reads TGTGCCACCAGCAGAGACCGGGGGACTCTCGCAAAACTGTTTTTT.

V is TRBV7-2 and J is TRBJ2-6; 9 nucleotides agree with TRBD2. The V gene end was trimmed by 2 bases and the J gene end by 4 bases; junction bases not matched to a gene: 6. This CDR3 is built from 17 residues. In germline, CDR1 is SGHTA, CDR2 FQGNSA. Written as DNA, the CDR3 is TGTGCCAGCAGCTTACGCGGGGGGGCGGCCGGGGCCAACGTCCTGACTTTC. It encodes CASSLRGGAAGANVLTF. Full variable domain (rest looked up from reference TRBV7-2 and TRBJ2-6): GAGVSQSPSNKVTEKGKDVELRCDPISGHTALYWYRQSLGQGLEFLIYFQGNSAPDKSGLPSDRFSAERTGGSVSTLTIQRTQQEDSAVYLCASSLRGGAAGANVLTFGAGSRLTVL.

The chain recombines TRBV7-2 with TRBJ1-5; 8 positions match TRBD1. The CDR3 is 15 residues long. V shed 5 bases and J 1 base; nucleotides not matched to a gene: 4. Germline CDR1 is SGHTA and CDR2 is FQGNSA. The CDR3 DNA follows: TGTGCCAGCAGCCAGGACAGGGCAAGCAATCAGCCCCAGCATTTT. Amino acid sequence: CASSQDRASNQPQHF. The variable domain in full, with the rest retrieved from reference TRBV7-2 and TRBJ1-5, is GAGVSQSPSNKVTEKGKDVELRCDPISGHTALYWYRQSLGQGLEFLIYFQGNSAPDKSGLPSDRFSAERTGGSVSTLTIQRTQQEDSAVYLCASSQDRASNQPQHFGDGTRLSIL.

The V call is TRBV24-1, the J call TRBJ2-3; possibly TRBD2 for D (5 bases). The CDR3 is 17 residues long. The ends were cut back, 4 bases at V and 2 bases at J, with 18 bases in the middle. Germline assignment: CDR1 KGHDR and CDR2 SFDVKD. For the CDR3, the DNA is TGTGCCACCAGTGAGTACCGGGGATGGCGGGCCACAGATACGCAGTATTTT. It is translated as CATSEYRGWRATDTQYF.

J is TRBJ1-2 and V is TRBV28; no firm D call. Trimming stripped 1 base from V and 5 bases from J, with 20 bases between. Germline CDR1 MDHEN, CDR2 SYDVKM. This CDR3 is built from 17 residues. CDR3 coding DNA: TGTGCCAGCAGTTTATACCGGGCCCCTCGGGGAGAATATGGCTACACCTTC. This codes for CASSLYRAPRGEYGYTF.

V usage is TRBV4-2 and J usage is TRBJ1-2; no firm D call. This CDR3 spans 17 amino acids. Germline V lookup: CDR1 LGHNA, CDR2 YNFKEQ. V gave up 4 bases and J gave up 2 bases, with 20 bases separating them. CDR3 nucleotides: TGTGCCAGCAGCCGCCTGGTAATGGGTACGGAAAACTATGGCTACACCTTC. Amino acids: CASSRLVMGTENYGYTF.

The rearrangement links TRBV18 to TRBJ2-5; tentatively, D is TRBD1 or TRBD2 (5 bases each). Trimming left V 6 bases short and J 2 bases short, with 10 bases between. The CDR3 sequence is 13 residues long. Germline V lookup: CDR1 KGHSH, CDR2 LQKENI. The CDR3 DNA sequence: TGTGCCAGCTCTCCCGGGGCTCAAGAGACCCAGTACTTC. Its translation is CASSPGAQETQYF.

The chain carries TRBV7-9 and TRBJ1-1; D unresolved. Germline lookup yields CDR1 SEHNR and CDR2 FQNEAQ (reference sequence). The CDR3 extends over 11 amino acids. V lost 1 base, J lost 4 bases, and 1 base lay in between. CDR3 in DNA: TGTGCCAGCAGCTTAGTCACTGAAGCTTTCTTT. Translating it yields CASSLVTEAFF.

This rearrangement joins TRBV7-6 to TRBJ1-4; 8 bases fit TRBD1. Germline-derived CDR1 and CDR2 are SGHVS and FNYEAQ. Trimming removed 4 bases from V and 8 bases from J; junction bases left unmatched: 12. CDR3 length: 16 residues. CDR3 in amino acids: CASSYRTGPIGEKLFF. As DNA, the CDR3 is TGTGCCAGCAGCTACCGGACAGGGCCCATAGGGGAAAAACTGTTTTTT.

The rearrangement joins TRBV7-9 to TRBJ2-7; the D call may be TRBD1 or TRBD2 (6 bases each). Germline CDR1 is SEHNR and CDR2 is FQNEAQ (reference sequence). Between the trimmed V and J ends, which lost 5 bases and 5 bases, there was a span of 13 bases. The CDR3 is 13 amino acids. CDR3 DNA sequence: TGTGCCAGCAGCCCTCAGGGGAGGCACGAGCAGTACTTC. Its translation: CASSPQGRHEQYF.